The next 25 T cell receptor beta chains were all read from a single sample in a study of blood T cell repertoires in COVID-19. Profiled with immunoSEQ multiplex PCR; TCRdb holds only in-frame clones, not every one. The sample has tens of thousands of clones; 65% to 90% are singletons. The specimen was peripheral blood. These receptors originate from a human donor in a cohort sampled during active COVID-19.

The V call is TRBV27, the J call TRBJ2-3; 7 bases fit TRBD2. The germline V gene has CDR1 MNHEY and CDR2 SMNVEV (reference sequence). Trimming took 0 bases from V and 7 from J; bases not matched to a gene: 10. This CDR3 region has 16 residues. The CDR3 is CASSLSPGLFMNTQYF. CDR3 DNA sequence: TGTGCCAGCAGTTTATCACCGGGACTATTCATGAATACGCAGTATTTT.

CDR3 sequence (DNA): TGTGCCAGCAGTCCTTCGGGACAGAGAAACTATGGCTACACCTTC. Residues: CASSPSGQRNYGYTF. The chain couples TRBV27 to TRBJ1-2, with 7 bases lining up with TRBD1. The CDR3 is 15 residues long. J lost 2 bases, V lost 5 bases, and 8 bases had no gene match. Per the germline V gene, CDR1 is MNHEY and CDR2 is SMNVEV (reference sequence).

This chain connects TRBV5-3 to TRBJ2-3; 12 bases agree with TRBD2. TRBV5-3 is sorted into the ORF group, with uncertain function. V dropped 1 base and J dropped 1; count of bases not matched to a gene: 4. The CDR3 extends over 17 amino acids. The chain's CDR3 is CARSLNRTSGGTDTQYF. The DNA of the CDR3 is TGTGCCAGAAGCTTGAACAGGACTAGCGGGGGCACAGATACGCAGTATTTT.

Of note for this clone: The sample has other DNA sequences that encode this CDR3 too. This chain links TRBV7-9 with TRBJ2-1; 9 nucleotides align to TRBD2. The germline V gene has CDR1 SEHNR and CDR2 FQNEAQ (reference sequence). The CDR3 sequence is 14 residues long. V was clipped by 5 bases and J by 3 bases; unmatched bases: 2. In DNA form, the CDR3 reads TGTGCCAGCAGCCGCGGGGGGGGCTACAATGAGCAGTTCTTC. Translation gives CASSRGGGYNEQFF.

The rearrangement joins TRBV7-3 to TRBJ2-3; no firm D call. V was trimmed by 0 bases and J by 2 bases, leaving 12 bases between them. The CDR3 contains 16 residues. Germline CDR1 and CDR2: SGHTA and FQGTGA. The DNA of the CDR3 is TGTGCCAGCAGCTTAACGTGGGCGAGCCCCACAGATACGCAGTATTTT. As protein: CASSLTWASPTDTQYF. The full variable domain, rest sourced from reference TRBV7-3 and TRBJ2-3, is GAGVSQTPSNKVTEKGKYVELRCDPISGHTALYWYRQSLGQGPEFLIYFQGTGAADDSGLPNDRFFAVRPEGSVSTLKIQRTERGDSAVYLCASSLTWASPTDTQYFGPGTRLTVL.

This clone was recorded once. The V and J genes are TRBV14 and TRBJ1-3, with D uncertain. Per the germline V gene, CDR1 is SGHDN and CDR2 is FVKESK. Trimming removed 2 bases at V and 7 bases at J, with 12 bases between. This CDR3 is 14 amino acids long. The CDR3 loop is CASSQIGAANTIYF. DNA of the CDR3: TGTGCCAGCAGCCAAATAGGAGCCGCGAACACCATATATTTT.

The rearrangement uses TRBV7-9 and TRBJ1-5, with TRBD1 matching 9 bases. The CDR3 contains 14 residues. Trimming at V came to 2 bases and at J to 7 bases, leaving 3 bases not matched to a gene. CDR1 SEHNR and CDR2 FQNEAQ come from the germline V gene (reference sequence). CDR3 coding DNA: TGTGCCAGCAGCTTACACAGGGGGCACCAGCCCCAGCATTTT. This gives the protein CASSLHRGHQPQHF.

This chain links TRBV7-9 with TRBJ2-1; 8 bases are a match to TRBD2. This CDR3 has 15 amino acids. CDR1 SEHNR and CDR2 FQNEAQ come from the germline V gene (reference sequence). The ends lost 2 bases at V and 6 bases at J; junction bases unmatched: 6. The chain's CDR3 is CASSLMTSASNEQFF. The CDR3 region has the DNA TGTGCCAGCAGCTTAATGACTAGCGCGAGCAATGAGCAGTTCTTC.

J is TRBJ1-3 and V is TRBV7-3; no clear D gene. The CDR3 loop spans 16 amino acids. V was cut by 2 bases and J by 0 bases, with 11 bases left in between. The germline V gene encodes CDR1 SGHTA and CDR2 FQGTGA. The CDR3 protein is CASSLGGPHSGNTIYF. CDR3 nucleotide sequence: TGTGCCAGCAGCTTAGGAGGACCTCACTCTGGAAACACCATATATTTT.

This clone was seen only once. The CDR3 DNA follows: TGTGCCAGCAGCTTGGGGGGGCTGGCTGGAAACACCATATATTTT. This codes for CASSLGGLAGNTIYF. The J gene is TRBJ1-3, the V gene TRBV5-5; TRBD1 is a possible D gene (6 bases). The CDR3 covers 15 residues. Trimming took off 0 bases at V and 2 bases at J, with 9 bases between the two ends. CDR1 and CDR2 (germline): SGHKS, YYEKEE (reference sequence).

J is TRBJ2-1 and V is TRBV24-1; 8 bases line up with TRBD1. The length of the CDR3 is 17 residues. In germline, CDR1 is KGHDR, CDR2 SFDVKD. The ends lost 3 bases at V and 7 bases at J; junction bases unmatched: 13. DNA for the CDR3: TGTGCCACCAGTGATCCATCCGGACAGGGATTGGGGAATGAGCAGTTCTTC. The encoded protein is CATSDPSGQGLGNEQFF.

V is TRBV19 and J is TRBJ2-7, with 9 bases aligning to TRBD1. J was trimmed by 2 bases and V by 5 bases; bases with no gene match: 4. The CDR3 totals 14 residues. The V gene's germline CDR1 is LNHDA and CDR2 SQIVND (reference sequence). CDR3 in amino acids: CASSWGQGAYEQYF. CDR3 nucleotide sequence: TGTGCCAGTAGTTGGGGACAGGGAGCCTACGAGCAGTACTTC.

V gene TRBV19 combines with J gene TRBJ1-2; 8 bases are shared with TRBD1. Germline trimming cut 5 bases from V and 4 bases from J; bases unmatched to any gene: 6. The CDR3 spans 14 residues. The V gene's germline CDR1 is LNHDA and CDR2 SQIVND (reference sequence). CDR3 loop: CASSRQGSAYGYTF. As DNA, the CDR3 is TGTGCCAGTAGTCGACAGGGGTCGGCCTATGGCTACACCTTC.

The chain uses TRBV6-1 and TRBJ1-5; 9 bases map to TRBD1. Germline-derived CDR1 and CDR2 are MNHNS and SASEGT. Germline trimming cut 2 bases from V and 6 bases from J; bases unmatched to any gene: 8. The CDR3 extends over 16 amino acids. The CDR3 nucleotides are TGTGCCAGCAGTGAATCTCTCGGACAGGGGAGTCAGCCCCAGCATTTT. Protein sequence: CASSESLGQGSQPQHF.

The chain recombines TRBV27 with TRBJ2-7; 10 bases are a match to TRBD2. Germline V lookup: CDR1 MNHEY, CDR2 SMNVEV (reference sequence). J was trimmed by 1 base and V by 6 bases; bases with no gene match: 6. CDR3 length equals 15 residues. CDR3: CASSWRLAGSYEQYF. The CDR3 region has the DNA TGTGCCAGCAGCTGGCGACTAGCGGGTTCCTACGAGCAGTACTTC.

The sample holds one count of this clone. The chain is built from TRBV12-5 and TRBJ2-1; D not resolved. Looked up from germline, CDR1 is LGHNT and CDR2 is FRNRAP. This CDR3 spans 11 amino acids. V was cut by 7 bases and J by 7 bases, with 8 bases left in between. CDR3 residues: CASALVNEQFF. CDR3 DNA: TGTGCTAGTGCCCTCGTAAATGAGCAGTTCTTC.

The rearrangement links TRBV11-3 to TRBJ1-6; D is uncertain. Trimming took off 1 base at V and 8 bases at J, with 12 bases between the two ends. Per the germline V gene, CDR1 is SGHNT and CDR2 is YENEEA. There are 15 residues in the CDR3. CDR3 coding DNA: TGTGCCAGCAGCTTAGGCGACGGGTTCGATTCACCCCTCCACTTT. Encoded protein: CASSLGDGFDSPLHF.

The gene calls are TRBV27 and TRBJ1-5, with D possibly being TRBD1 (5 bases). The CDR3 has 15 amino acids. Trimming cost V 2 bases and J 4 bases, with 12 bases left between them. The germline CDR1 and CDR2 sequences are MNHEY and SMNVEV (reference sequence). The CDR3 nucleotides read TGTGCCAGCAGTTTACGCCAGGGCGCAAATCAGCCCCAGCATTTT. Translation gives CASSLRQGANQPQHF.

The rearrangement joins TRBV5-1 to TRBJ2-1; no definite D call. The CDR3 covers 12 residues. Trimming cost V 8 bases and J 3 bases, with 9 bases left between them. Per the germline V gene, CDR1 is SGHRS and CDR2 is YFSETQ. The CDR3 loop reads CASADNYNEQFF. The CDR3 DNA reads as TGCGCCAGTGCTGACAACTACAATGAGCAGTTCTTC. Combining the CDR3 with reference TRBV5-1 and TRBJ2-1 gives the whole variable domain KAGVTQTPRYLIKTRGQQVTLSCSPISGHRSVSWYQQTPGQGLQFLFEYFSETQRNKGNFPGRFSGRQFSNSRSEMNVSTLELGDSALYLCASADNYNEQFFGPGTRLTVL.

V usage is TRBV2 and J usage is TRBJ2-5; 8 bases match TRBD2. CDR1 and CDR2 from the germline V gene are SNHLY and FYNNEI. The V and J ends lost 7 bases and 5 bases, in that order; junction bases with no gene match: 9. The CDR3 spans 14 residues. The CDR3 DNA reads TGTGCCAGCACGCGGGGAGTAGCGGGGGAGACCCAGTACTTC. Encoded protein: CASTRGVAGETQYF.

V gene TRBV19 combines with J gene TRBJ1-5, with 8 bases aligning to TRBD1. Germline-derived CDR1 and CDR2 are LNHDA and SQIVND (reference sequence). V was clipped by 7 bases and J by 2 bases; unmatched bases: 7. The CDR3 has 15 residues. CDR3 DNA: TGTGCCAGTAATCCGGACAGGGCTGGCAATCAGCCCCAGCATTTT. Translated, it gives CASNPDRAGNQPQHF.

V is TRBV2 and J is TRBJ1-5; 7 nucleotides match TRBD1. From germline, CDR1 is SNHLY and CDR2 FYNNEI. J was trimmed by 2 bases and V by 6 bases; bases with no gene match: 4. The CDR3 is made up of 14 amino acids. The chain's CDR3 is CASSPTGGNQPQHF. In DNA, the CDR3 is TGTGCCAGCAGCCCCACAGGGGGCAATCAGCCCCAGCATTTT. Full variable domain (rest looked up from reference TRBV2 and TRBJ1-5): EPEVTQTPSHQVTQMGQEVILRCVPISNHLYFYWYRQILGQKVEFLVSFYNNEISEKSEIFDDQFSVERPDGSNFTLKIRSTKLEDSAMYFCASSPTGGNQPQHFGDGTRLSIL.

The chain recombines TRBV18 with TRBJ2-1, with D possibly TRBD2 on 6 matching bases. Looked up from germline, CDR1 is KGHSH and CDR2 is LQKENI. Trimming stripped 3 bases from V and 9 bases from J, with 15 bases between. CDR3 size: 14 residues. The CDR3 DNA follows: TGTGCCAGCTCACCTGGGGGGATCCTGGGTGAGCAGTTCTTC. Translated: CASSPGGILGEQFF.

The chain carries TRBV11-3 and TRBJ2-2, with TRBD1 matching over 7 bases. The CDR3 sequence is 16 residues long. V lost 2 bases to trimming and J lost 4 bases; unmatched junction nucleotides: 7. CDR1 and CDR2 (germline): SGHNT, YENEEA. CDR3 protein: CASSLPRQGSTGELFF. Written as DNA, the CDR3 is TGTGCCAGCAGCTTACCCCGACAGGGAAGCACCGGGGAGCTGTTTTTT.

This clone appeared once. The chain combines TRBV3-1 (or the pseudogene TRBV3-2) with TRBJ2-1; 10 bases line up with TRBD2. Trimming at V came to 6 bases and at J to 2 bases, leaving 4 bases not matched to a gene. This CDR3 is built from 15 residues. Germline CDR1 reads LGHDT; CDR2 reads YNNKEL (reference sequence). The CDR3 DNA reads TGTGCCAGCAGGCTTAGCGGGGGGACCTACAATGAGCAGTTCTTC. Translation gives CASRLSGGTYNEQFF.